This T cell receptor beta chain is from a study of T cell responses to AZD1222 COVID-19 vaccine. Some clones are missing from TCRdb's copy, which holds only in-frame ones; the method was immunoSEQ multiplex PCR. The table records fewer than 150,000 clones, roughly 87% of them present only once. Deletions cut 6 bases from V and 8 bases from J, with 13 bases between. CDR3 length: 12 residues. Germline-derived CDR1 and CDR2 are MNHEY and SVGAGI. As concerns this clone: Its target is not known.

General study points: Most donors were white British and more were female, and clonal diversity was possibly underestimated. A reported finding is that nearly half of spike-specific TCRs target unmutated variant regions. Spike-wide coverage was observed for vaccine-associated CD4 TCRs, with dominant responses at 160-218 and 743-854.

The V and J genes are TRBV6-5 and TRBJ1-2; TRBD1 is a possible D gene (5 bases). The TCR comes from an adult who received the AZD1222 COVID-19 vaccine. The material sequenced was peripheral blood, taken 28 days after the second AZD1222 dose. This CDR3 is CASSSTGGGYTF. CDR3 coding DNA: TGTGCCAGCAGCTCAACAGGAGGAGGCTACACCTTC.